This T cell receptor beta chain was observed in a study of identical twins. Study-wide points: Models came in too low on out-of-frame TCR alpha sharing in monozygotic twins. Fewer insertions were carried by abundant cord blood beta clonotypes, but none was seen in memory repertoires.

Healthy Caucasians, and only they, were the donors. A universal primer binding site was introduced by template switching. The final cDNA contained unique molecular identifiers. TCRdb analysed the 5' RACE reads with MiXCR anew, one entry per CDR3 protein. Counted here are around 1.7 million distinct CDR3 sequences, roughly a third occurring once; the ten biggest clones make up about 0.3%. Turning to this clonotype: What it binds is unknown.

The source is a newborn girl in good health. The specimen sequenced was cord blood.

The CDR3 sequence: CASSHPGGRSYEQYF. CDR3 nucleotides: TGTGCCAGCAGCCATCCCGGGGGGCGCTCCTACGAGCAGTACTTC. This chain links TRBV4-2 with TRBJ2-7, with a weak D call TRBD2 (7 bases). CDR1 and CDR2 (germline): LGHNA, YNFKEQ. V was shortened by 3 bases and J by 0 bases, with 12 bases between the two germline ends. CDR3 length equals 15 residues.